The rows below give T cell receptor beta chains drawn from one sample of a study of healthy donors' naive CD4 and CD8 T cells. TCRdb re-analysed the reads in MiXCR, keeping a single row per CDR3 protein. The table lists 150,000 to 200,000 distinct CDR3 sequences, over 60% of them singletons. The source material was naive CD4+ and CD8+ T cells sorted from blood, pooled from several donors. These receptors were taken from a pool of human donors in good health; the sample pools cells from several healthy donors. CDR3s include the opening cysteine and the closing phenylalanine or tryptophan. D genes are given only for firm matches. For some rows the clone size is stated as once, few or many, or as a class when expanded; others skip it.

V: TRBV6-5
size: -
J: TRBJ2-5
D: -
CDR3: CASTKSSNGETQYF
DNA: TGTGCCAGCACGAAGAGTAGCAACGGGGAGACCCAGTACTTC

V: TRBV19
size: -
J: TRBJ1-5
D: -
CDR3: CASSIDGYYSNQPQHF
DNA: TGTGCCAGTAGTATAGATGGGTATTATAGCAATCAGCCCCAGCATTTT

V: TRBV29-1
size: few
J: TRBJ2-3
D: -
CDR3: CSVRGDLGQVDTQYF
DNA: TGCAGCGTTCGTGGCGACCTGGGGCAGGTAGATACGCAGTATTTT

V: TRBV30
size: -
J: TRBJ1-1
D: -
CDR3: CARALSLEGGTEAFF
DNA: TGTGCCCGGGCATTAAGCTTGGAGGGTGGGACTGAAGCTTTCTTT

V: TRBV20-1
size: -
J: TRBJ2-5
D: TRBD1
CDR3: CSAYGTGLMETQYF
DNA: TGCAGTGCGTACGGGACAGGGCTTATGGAGACCCAGTACTTC

V: TRBV27
size: -
J: TRBJ2-1
D: TRBD1
CDR3: CASSLRDRPYNEQFF
DNA: TGTGCCAGCAGTCTCCGGGACAGGCCATACAATGAGCAGTTCTTC

V: TRBV27
size: few
J: TRBJ2-3
D: TRBD2
CDR3: CASSLGASGTDTQYF
DNA: TGTGCCAGCAGTTTAGGTGCTAGCGGGACGGATACGCAGTATTTT

V: TRBV29-1
size: -
J: TRBJ1-2
D: TRBD1
CDR3: CSVGGQGPFYGYTF
DNA: TGCAGCGTTGGGGGACAGGGACCTTTCTATGGCTACACCTTC

V: TRBV15
size: -
J: TRBJ2-5
D: -
CDR3: CATSRSYEQTQETQYF
DNA: TGTGCCACCAGCAGATCATACGAACAAACCCAAGAGACCCAGTACTTC

V: TRBV29-1
size: -
J: TRBJ2-5
D: TRBD2
CDR3: CSVVRRETVETQYF
DNA: TGCAGCGTTGTAAGGCGGGAGACGGTAGAGACCCAGTACTTC

V: TRBV19
size: few
J: TRBJ2-1
D: -
CDR3: CASTSSDSSYNEQFF
DNA: TGTGCCAGTACCTCCTCGGACAGCTCGTACAATGAGCAGTTCTTC

V: TRBV5-1
size: -
J: TRBJ2-1
D: -
CDR3: CASRLPGLFNEQFF
DNA: TGCGCCAGCAGGCTCCCGGGACTCTTCAATGAGCAGTTCTTC

V: TRBV5-1
size: once
J: TRBJ2-7
D: -
CDR3: CASGSGLTYEQYF
DNA: TGCGCCAGCGGATCGGGACTGACATACGAGCAGTACTTC

V: TRBV4-3
size: few
J: TRBJ1-4
D: -
CDR3: CASSQDRQDEKLFF
DNA: TGCGCCAGCAGCCAAGATCGGCAGGATGAAAAACTGTTTTTT

V: TRBV20-1
size: -
J: TRBJ2-7
D: -
CDR3: CSARDLRTSSSYEQYF
DNA: TGCAGTGCTAGAGATCTTAGGACTTCAAGCTCCTACGAGCAGTACTTC

V: TRBV6-5
size: -
J: TRBJ1-5
D: TRBD1
CDR3: CASSRRQGAIQPQHF
DNA: TGTGCCAGCAGTAGGCGACAGGGGGCTATTCAGCCCCAGCATTTT

V: TRBV14
size: -
J: TRBJ2-3
D: -
CDR3: CASSQELAARDTQYF
DNA: TGTGCCAGCAGCCAAGAACTGGCGGCACGGGATACGCAGTATTTT

V: TRBV29-1
size: once
J: TRBJ2-3
D: TRBD1
CDR3: CSVEGDRRGSGDTQYF
DNA: TGCAGCGTTGAAGGGGACAGGAGGGGGTCCGGAGATACGCAGTATTTT

V: TRBV19
size: -
J: TRBJ1-2
D: -
CDR3: CASTLDGVRNGYTF
DNA: TGTGCCAGTACACTCGACGGAGTACGTAATGGCTACACCTTC

V: TRBV20-1
size: -
J: TRBJ2-7
D: TRBD1
CDR3: CSAATGEHEQYF
DNA: TGCAGTGCTGCGACAGGGGAGCACGAGCAGTACTTC

V: TRBV29-1
size: -
J: TRBJ2-1
D: TRBD1
CDR3: CSVSGTGNTYNEQFF
DNA: TGCAGCGTTAGTGGGACAGGCAACACCTACAATGAGCAGTTCTTC

V: TRBV24-1
size: -
J: TRBJ1-5
D: TRBD1
CDR3: CATSDAGTGGPNQPQHF
DNA: TGTGCCACCAGTGACGCCGGGACAGGGGGCCCCAATCAGCCCCAGCATTTT

V: TRBV20-1
size: -
J: TRBJ2-1
D: TRBD2
CDR3: CSARGSGSRYEQFF
DNA: TGCAGTGCTAGAGGCAGCGGGAGCCGGTATGAGCAGTTCTTC

V: TRBV11-2
size: -
J: TRBJ1-1
D: -
CDR3: CASSPSHGVITEAFF
DNA: TGTGCCAGCAGCCCCAGTCATGGGGTTATCACTGAAGCTTTCTTT

V: TRBV20-1
size: -
J: TRBJ2-5
D: TRBD2
CDR3: CSATSGSLAETQYF
DNA: TGCAGTGCTACCAGCGGGAGCCTGGCAGAGACCCAGTACTTC

V: TRBV29-1
size: -
J: TRBJ2-7
D: TRBD1
CDR3: CSALIVPGQGIPAHEQYF
DNA: TGCAGCGCATTAATAGTCCCGGGACAGGGGATCCCTGCCCACGAGCAGTACTTC

V: TRBV19
size: -
J: TRBJ2-7
D: TRBD1
CDR3: CASSNPGQGLYEQYF
DNA: TGTGCCAGTAGTAATCCGGGACAGGGTCTCTACGAGCAGTACTTC

V: TRBV11-1
size: -
J: TRBJ2-3
D: -
CDR3: CASSLHGTSLTDTQYF
DNA: TGTGCCAGCAGCTTACACGGGACTTCTCTCACAGATACGCAGTATTTT

V: TRBV29-1
size: -
J: TRBJ1-2
D: -
CDR3: CSVESRRSNYGYTF
DNA: TGCAGCGTTGAAAGTCGCCGGTCTAACTATGGCTACACCTTC

V: TRBV29-1
size: -
J: TRBJ2-1
D: -
CDR3: CSAPEARGPYNEQFF
DNA: TGCAGCGCCCCTGAGGCCCGCGGACCCTACAATGAGCAGTTCTTC

V: TRBV27
size: -
J: TRBJ2-5
D: TRBD2
CDR3: CASSPGLAGVQETQYF
DNA: TGTGCCAGCAGTCCGGGACTAGCGGGGGTCCAAGAGACCCAGTACTTC

V: TRBV27
size: -
J: TRBJ1-1
D: -
CDR3: CASITQGSTEAFF
DNA: TGTGCCAGCATCACCCAGGGTTCCACTGAAGCTTTCTTT

V: TRBV10-3
size: -
J: TRBJ2-7
D: -
CDR3: CAISDDSWENRANHEQYF
DNA: TGTGCCATCAGTGACGATTCGTGGGAGAACAGGGCAAACCACGAGCAGTACTTC

V: TRBV4-3
size: -
J: TRBJ1-1
D: -
CDR3: CASSQAGGNTEAFF
DNA: TGCGCCAGCAGCCAAGCCGGGGGCAACACTGAAGCTTTCTTT

V: TRBV19
size: once
J: TRBJ1-3
D: -
CDR3: CASSIGTGGNTIYF
DNA: TGTGCCAGTAGTATAGGGACGGGTGGAAACACCATATATTTT

V: TRBV6-5
size: few
J: TRBJ2-7
D: -
CDR3: CASSYPGTYEQYF
DNA: TGTGCCAGCAGTTACCCTGGAACCTACGAGCAGTACTTC

V: TRBV12-3/TRBV12-4
size: -
J: TRBJ2-3
D: TRBD1
CDR3: CASRKDRGLGDTQYF
DNA: TGTGCCAGCAGGAAAGACAGGGGGCTCGGTGATACGCAGTATTTT

V: TRBV29-1
size: -
J: TRBJ2-1
D: TRBD2
CDR3: CSVDLASGNEQFF
DNA: TGCAGCGTTGATCTGGCTAGCGGCAATGAGCAGTTCTTC

V: TRBV19
size: -
J: TRBJ1-1
D: -
CDR3: CASSMGSSGVTEAFF
DNA: TGTGCCAGTAGTATGGGGTCGAGTGGAGTTACTGAAGCTTTCTTT

V: TRBV27
size: -
J: TRBJ2-5
D: -
CDR3: CASSLSRGFQETQYF
DNA: TGTGCCAGCAGTTTGTCAAGGGGGTTCCAAGAGACCCAGTACTTC

V: TRBV6-2/TRBV6-3
size: -
J: TRBJ2-3
D: -
CDR3: CASSRPGSADTQYF
DNA: TGTGCCAGCAGCCGCCCCGGTAGCGCAGATACGCAGTATTTT

V: TRBV21-1
size: -
J: TRBJ1-6
D: -
CDR3: CASSSGDRPDNSPLHF
DNA: TGTGCCAGCAGCAGCGGGGACAGACCAGATAATTCACCCCTCCACTTT

V: TRBV19
size: -
J: TRBJ1-2
D: -
CDR3: CASRPARDYGYTF
DNA: TGTGCCAGTAGACCGGCCAGGGACTATGGCTACACCTTC

V: TRBV2
size: once
J: TRBJ2-7
D: -
CDR3: CASRASQVDYEQYF
DNA: TGTGCCAGCAGAGCATCACAGGTGGACTACGAGCAGTACTTC

V: TRBV11-2
size: -
J: TRBJ2-7
D: -
CDR3: CASSPLDSRYEQYF
DNA: TGTGCCAGCAGCCCTCTGGACAGCCGCTACGAGCAGTACTTC

V: TRBV6-5
size: -
J: TRBJ2-1
D: -
CDR3: CASSYSVLRNEQFF
DNA: TGTGCCAGCAGTTACTCGGTCCTGAGGAATGAGCAGTTCTTC

V: TRBV15
size: -
J: TRBJ2-1
D: TRBD2
CDR3: CATSPGLATYNEQFF
DNA: TGTGCCACCAGCCCGGGACTAGCGACCTACAATGAGCAGTTCTTC

V: TRBV29-1
size: -
J: TRBJ1-4
D: -
CDR3: CSVTGRQNEKLFF
DNA: TGCAGCGTTACCGGCAGGCAAAATGAAAAACTGTTTTTT

V: TRBV12-5
size: once
J: TRBJ2-7
D: -
CDR3: CASGLRSLGAYEQYF
DNA: TGTGCTAGTGGTTTGAGATCCCTTGGGGCCTACGAGCAGTACTTC

V: TRBV10-3
size: -
J: TRBJ2-3
D: -
CDR3: CAIRPQEQINTDTQYF
DNA: TGTGCCATCAGACCTCAGGAGCAGATTAACACAGATACGCAGTATTTT

V: TRBV27
size: few
J: TRBJ1-3
D: TRBD1
CDR3: CASSLKLTGVRNTIYF
DNA: TGTGCCAGCAGTTTAAAGTTAACAGGGGTTAGAAACACCATATATTTT

V: TRBV4-2
size: -
J: TRBJ2-7
D: -
CDR3: CASSQEGWRHNEQYF
DNA: TGTGCCAGCAGCCAAGAGGGGTGGCGACACAACGAGCAGTACTTC

V: TRBV19
size: -
J: TRBJ2-1
D: -
CDR3: CASSRFQGDNEQFF
DNA: TGTGCCAGTAGTCGCTTCCAGGGAGATAATGAGCAGTTCTTC

V: TRBV7-8
size: -
J: TRBJ1-5
D: -
CDR3: CASSPNGQPQHF
DNA: TGTGCCAGCAGCCCTAATGGTCAGCCCCAGCATTTT

V: TRBV6-1
size: -
J: TRBJ2-3
D: -
CDR3: CASIARLPDTQYF
DNA: TGTGCCAGCATAGCGCGTCTCCCAGATACGCAGTATTTT

V: TRBV29-1
size: -
J: TRBJ2-7
D: TRBD2
CDR3: CSVERENEQYF
DNA: TGCAGCGTCGAGCGGGAGAACGAGCAGTACTTC

V: TRBV20-1
size: -
J: TRBJ1-5
D: TRBD1
CDR3: CSARDLEDRGNQPQHF
DNA: TGCAGTGCTAGAGATCTAGAGGACAGGGGAAATCAGCCCCAGCATTTT

V: TRBV27
size: -
J: TRBJ2-7
D: TRBD2
CDR3: CASSLRREDYEQYF
DNA: TGTGCCAGCAGTTTACGACGGGAGGACTACGAGCAGTACTTC

V: TRBV29-1
size: few
J: TRBJ1-1
D: -
CDR3: CSVGVQGRNTEAFF
DNA: TGCAGCGTTGGGGTCCAGGGGAGGAACACTGAAGCTTTCTTT